Given below is one T cell receptor (beta chain) in context. What it binds is unknown. These data come from a study of regulatory T cells in long-lasting Graves disease. Whole-study findings and limits: Newly diagnosed Graves' patients exceeded persistent ones in TCR diversity.

Specified time point: newly diagnosed GD, antithyroid drugs for less than 3 months. Following extraction of RNA from PBMCs, that RNA was used to make the TCR library. According to the study, TCR beta libraries were built with iRepertoire HTBI primers and CDR3-region Arm-PCR. TCRdb used MiXCR to reprocess the multiplex PCR reads, holding one entry per CDR3 protein. This table has 400,000 to 550,000 distinct CDR3 sequences, just under 15% appearing once. This CDR3 spans 13 amino acids. The V end was cut by 5 bases, the J end by 7 bases, with 11 bases between. CDR1 and CDR2 from the germline V gene are LGHDT and YNNKEL (reference sequence). These data also featured in a second study, about T cells in Graves' hyperthyroidism and ophthalmopathy. That study adds: Participants, patients aged 18 to 65, had newly diagnosed hyperthyroidism with a duration under 2 months.

This chain joins TRBV3-1 and TRBJ2-2; no firm D call. The specimen was peripheral blood mononuclear cells (PBMCs), collected at new diagnosis, from a patient treated with antithyroid drugs. This clonotype was sampled from a woman aged 25 to 39 with Graves disease. DNA for the CDR3: TGTGCCAGCAGCTTAGGTTTCATCGGGGAGCTGTTTTTT. It encodes CASSLGFIGELFF.